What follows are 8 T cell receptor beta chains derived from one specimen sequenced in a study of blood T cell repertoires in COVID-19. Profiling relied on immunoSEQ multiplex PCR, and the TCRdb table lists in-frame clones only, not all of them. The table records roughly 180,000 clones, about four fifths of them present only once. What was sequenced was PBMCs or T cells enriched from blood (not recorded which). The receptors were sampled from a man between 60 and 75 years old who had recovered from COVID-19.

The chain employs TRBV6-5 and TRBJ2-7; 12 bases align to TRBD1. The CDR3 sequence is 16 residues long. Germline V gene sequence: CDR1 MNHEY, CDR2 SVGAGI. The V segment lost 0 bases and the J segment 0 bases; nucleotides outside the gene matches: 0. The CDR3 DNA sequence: TGTGCCAGCAGTTACTCGGGACAGGGGGCCTCCTACGAGCAGTACTTC. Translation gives CASSYSGQGASYEQYF.

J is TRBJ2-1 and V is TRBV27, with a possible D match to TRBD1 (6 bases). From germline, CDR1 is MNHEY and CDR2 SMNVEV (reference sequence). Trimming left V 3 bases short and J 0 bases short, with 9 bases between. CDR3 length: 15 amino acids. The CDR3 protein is CASSLDRYSYNEQFF. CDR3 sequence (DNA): TGTGCCAGCAGTTTGGACAGATACTCCTACAATGAGCAGTTCTTC.

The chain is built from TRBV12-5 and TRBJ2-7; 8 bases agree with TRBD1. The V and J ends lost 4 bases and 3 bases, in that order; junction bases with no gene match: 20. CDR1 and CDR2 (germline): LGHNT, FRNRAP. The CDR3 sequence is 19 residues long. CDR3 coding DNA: TGTGCTAGTGGTTCTTCCTCGGACAGGGCCAGTAGCGAGAGCTACGAGCAGTACTTC. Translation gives CASGSSSDRASSESYEQYF.

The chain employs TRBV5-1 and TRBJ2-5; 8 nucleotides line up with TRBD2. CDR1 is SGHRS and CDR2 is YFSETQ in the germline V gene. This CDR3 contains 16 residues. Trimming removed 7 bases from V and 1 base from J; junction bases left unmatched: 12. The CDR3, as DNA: TGCGCCAGCGCGGCCGGTTTAGCGGGGATCCAAGAGACCCAGTACTTC. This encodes CASAAGLAGIQETQYF.

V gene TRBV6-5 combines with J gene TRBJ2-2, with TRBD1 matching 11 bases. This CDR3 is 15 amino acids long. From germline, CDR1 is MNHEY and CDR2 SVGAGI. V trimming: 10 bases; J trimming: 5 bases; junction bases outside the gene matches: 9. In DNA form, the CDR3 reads TGTGCCACCCAAGTGGACAGGGGGCATACCGGGGAGCTGTTTTTT. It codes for CATQVDRGHTGELFF.

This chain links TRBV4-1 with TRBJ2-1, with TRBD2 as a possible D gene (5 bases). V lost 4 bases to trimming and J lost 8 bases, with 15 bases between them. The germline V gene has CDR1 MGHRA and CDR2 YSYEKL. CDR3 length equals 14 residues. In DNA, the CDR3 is TGCGCCAGCAGCCGAGCGGCCCCTGGGGATGAGCAGTTCTTC. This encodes CASSRAAPGDEQFF.

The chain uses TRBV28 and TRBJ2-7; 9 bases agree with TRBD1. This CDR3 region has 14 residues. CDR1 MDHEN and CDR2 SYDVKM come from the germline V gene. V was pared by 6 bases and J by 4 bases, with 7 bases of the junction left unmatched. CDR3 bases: TGTGCCAGCAGCTGGCCGGGACAGGGTTACGAGCAGTACTTC. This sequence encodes CASSWPGQGYEQYF.

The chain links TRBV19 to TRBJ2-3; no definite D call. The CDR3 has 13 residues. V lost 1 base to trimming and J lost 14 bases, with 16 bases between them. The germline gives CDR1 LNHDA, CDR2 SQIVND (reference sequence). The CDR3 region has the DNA TGTGCCAGTAGTATAGCATACGACAAGCCCCGGTATTTT. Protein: CASSIAYDKPRYF.